The 21 T cell receptor beta chains listed next were all sequenced from one sample in a study of blood T cell repertoires in COVID-19. Here immunoSEQ multiplex PCR was the method, and the copy in TCRdb shows in-frame clones only, minus some. The sample has under 15,000 clones, roughly 80% seen once; the top ten hold under 30%. The sample comprised peripheral blood. Receptor source: a human donor in a cohort sampled during active COVID-19.

V gene TRBV15 combines with J gene TRBJ1-4; D perhaps matches TRBD1 (5 bases). The V gene's germline CDR1 is LNHNV and CDR2 YYDKDF (reference sequence). The CDR3 extends over 14 amino acids. V was pared by 0 bases and J by 8 bases, with 10 bases between. In DNA, the CDR3 is TGTGCCACCAGCAGAGATGGAGGGGACGAAAAACTGTTTTTT. Its protein is CATSRDGGDEKLFF. Full variable domain (missing parts from reference TRBV15 and TRBJ1-4): DAMVIQNPRYQVTQFGKPVTLSCSQTLNHNVMYWYQQKSSQAPKLLFHYYDKDFNNEADTPDNFQSRRPNTSFCFLDIRSPGLGDTAMYLCATSRDGGDEKLFFGSGTQLSVL.

The chain combines TRBV4-3 with TRBJ2-1, with 10 bases matching TRBD2. The CDR3 runs to 16 residues. J gave up 7 bases and V 0 bases, and 6 bases lay outside the gene matches. CDR1 and CDR2 (germline): LGHNA, YSLEER. The DNA for the CDR3 is TGCGCCAGCAGCCAAGACGCTAGCGGGAGAGGGAATGAGCAGTTCTTC. Its translation: CASSQDASGRGNEQFF.

This chain uses TRBV18 with TRBJ2-7; 12 nucleotides align to TRBD2. CDR3 length: 14 amino acids. Germline V lookup: CDR1 KGHSH, CDR2 LQKENI. V shed 4 bases, J shed 6 bases, and the junction held 4 bases outside the gene matches. CDR3 nucleotide sequence: TGTGCCAGCTCACAAGGACTAGCGGGAACCGAGCAGTACTTC. Translated, it gives CASSQGLAGTEQYF.

The chain is built from TRBV29-1 and TRBJ2-7; 9 bases match TRBD2. CDR3 size: 13 residues. V lost 3 bases to trimming and J lost 6 bases; unmatched junction nucleotides: 6. Germline CDR1 is SQVTM and CDR2 is ANQGSEA. Here the CDR3 reads CSVEPREGREQYF. Here the CDR3 DNA reads TGCAGCGTTGAGCCGCGGGAGGGCCGCGAGCAGTACTTC.

The J gene is TRBJ2-7, the V gene TRBV18, with TRBD1 matching 8 bases. V lost 2 bases to trimming and J lost 5 bases; unmatched junction nucleotides: 8. The germline V gene encodes CDR1 KGHSH and CDR2 LQKENI. The CDR3 consists of 15 residues. The CDR3 DNA sequence: TGTGCCAGCTCACCAGAGGACAGGGTGGCCCACGAGCAGTACTTC. Translation gives CASSPEDRVAHEQYF.

The rearrangement uses TRBV7-9 and TRBJ1-1; TRBD1 matches 7 bases. The ends lost 5 bases at V and 2 bases at J; junction bases unmatched: 8. The germline CDR1 and CDR2 sequences are SEHNR and FQNEAQ (reference sequence). The CDR3 has 15 residues. This CDR3 reads CASSGRGQQNTEAFF. DNA of the CDR3: TGTGCCAGCAGCGGTCGGGGACAGCAAAACACTGAAGCTTTCTTT.

The table lists this clone with a few counts. V gene TRBV30 combines with J gene TRBJ2-7; the D gene is possibly TRBD2 (5 bases). CDR1 is GTSNPN, CDR2 SVGIG, per germline (reference sequence). CDR3 length equals 13 residues. Trimming stripped 5 bases from V and 2 bases from J, with 13 bases between. The CDR3 DNA reads TGTGCCTGGGCCGGAGGCGCCGCCTACGAGCAGTACTTC. Its translation: CAWAGGAAYEQYF.

The chain joins TRBV19 to TRBJ2-1, with TRBD1 identical over 8 bases. Trimming at V came to 5 bases and at J to 5 bases, leaving 8 bases not matched to a gene. The CDR3 length is 15 residues. The germline gives CDR1 LNHDA, CDR2 SQIVND (reference sequence). DNA of the CDR3: TGTGCCAGTAGTCCCGACAGGGGCCTAGACAATGAGCAGTTCTTC. This gives the protein CASSPDRGLDNEQFF.

This clone came up a few times. This chain uses TRBV5-8 with TRBJ2-1; D perhaps matches TRBD2 (6 bases). Germline-derived CDR1 and CDR2 are SGHTS and YDEGEE. This CDR3 spans 14 amino acids. V was trimmed by 3 bases and J by 8 bases, leaving 15 bases between them. The chain's CDR3 is CASSYTGGVYEQFF. CDR3 nucleotide sequence: TGTGCCAGCAGCTACACCGGAGGGGTGTATGAGCAGTTCTTC.

The genes are TRBV10-3 and TRBJ1-6; 7 bases are a match to TRBD1. Germline-derived CDR1 and CDR2 are ENHRY and SYGVKD. The CDR3 runs 14 residues. V lost 6 bases, J lost 7 bases, and 6 bases stayed unmatched. CDR3 nucleotide sequence: TGTGCCATCAGGACGGACAGGTCGAATTCACCCCTCCACTTT. It translates to CAIRTDRSNSPLHF.

V and J are TRBV29-1 and TRBJ2-7; D may be TRBD1 (6 bases). V lost 3 bases, J lost 4 bases, and 16 bases lay in between. Germline V gives CDR1 SQVTM, CDR2 ANQGSEA. This CDR3 is built from 14 residues. CDR3 region: CSVDPGTFPYEQYF. CDR3 sequence (DNA): TGCAGCGTTGACCCCGGGACATTTCCGTACGAGCAGTACTTC.

In nucleotides, the CDR3 is TGTGCCAGCAGCCCGGGGACAGACTATAATTCACCCCTCCACTTT. Translating gives CASSPGTDYNSPLHF. The J gene is TRBJ1-6, the V gene TRBV7-6; TRBD1 matches 7 bases. CDR1 and CDR2 (germline): SGHVS, FNYEAQ. The CDR3 is 15 residues long. J gave up 3 bases and V 5 bases, and 4 bases lay outside the gene matches.

A single count supports this clone. J is TRBJ2-1 and V is TRBV12-5; the match to TRBD1 covers 7 bases. CDR3 size: 16 residues. Trimming at V came to 6 bases and at J to 5 bases, leaving 13 bases not matched to a gene. CDR1 is LGHNT and CDR2 is FRNRAP in the germline V gene. CDR3 sequence reads: CASGPSSGQTNNEQFF. The CDR3 nucleotides read TGTGCTAGTGGGCCCTCGTCGGGACAGACTAACAATGAGCAGTTCTTC.

In this sample, this clone turned up once. This chain connects TRBV5-4 to TRBJ2-7; TRBD1 agrees at 7 bases. CDR1 is SGHNT, CDR2 YYREEE, per germline (reference sequence). Trimming cost V 4 bases and J 3 bases; bases outside gene matches: 7. The CDR3 spans 14 residues. The CDR3 nucleotides read TGTGCCAGCAGCACCGGGACAGAAAGCTACGAGCAGTACTTC. Translation: CASSTGTESYEQYF.

The chain has TRBV14 and TRBJ2-7, with 8 bases that match TRBD1. From germline, CDR1 is SGHDN and CDR2 FVKESK. J lost 0 bases, V lost 7 bases, and 11 bases had no gene match. The CDR3 loop spans 16 amino acids. The CDR3 is CASTPRRDRNSYEQYF. The CDR3 coding sequence is TGTGCCAGCACCCCTCGCCGGGACAGGAACTCCTACGAGCAGTACTTC.

V gene TRBV4-2 combines with J gene TRBJ2-1; TRBD1 matches at 7 bases. Germline V gene lookup returns CDR1 LGHNA and CDR2 YNFKEQ. Trimming at V came to 6 bases and at J to 6 bases, leaving 8 bases not matched to a gene. The CDR3 length is 14 residues. This CDR3 is CASRDSSGGNEQFF. The CDR3, as DNA: TGTGCCAGCAGAGACTCCTCAGGGGGCAATGAGCAGTTCTTC.

V gene TRBV18 combines with J gene TRBJ2-1; 7 bases align to TRBD2. Looked up from germline, CDR1 is KGHSH and CDR2 is LQKENI. The CDR3 contains 17 residues. After removal of 3 bases from V and 3 bases from J, the junction contained 11 bases not matched to a gene. CDR3 in DNA: TGTGCCAGCTCACCGAAGAAGCGGGACCCCGGCTACAATGAGCAGTTCTTC. Translated, it gives CASSPKKRDPGYNEQFF.

The V call is TRBV5-4, the J call TRBJ2-5; 7 nucleotides agree with TRBD2. CDR3 length equals 14 residues. The V segment lost 1 base and the J segment 0 bases; nucleotides outside the gene matches: 0. In germline, CDR1 is SGHNT, CDR2 YYREEE (reference sequence). This chain's CDR3 is CASSLLADQETQYF. The CDR3 coding sequence is TGTGCCAGCAGCTTGCTAGCGGACCAAGAGACCCAGTACTTC.

CDR3 coding DNA: TGTGCCAGCAGTGACTCTGCGGGAGAAGGGGATGAGCAGTTCTTC. This codes for CASSDSAGEGDEQFF. The chain has TRBV6-4 and TRBJ2-1, with 7 bases fitting TRBD2. With 0 bases clipped from V and 8 bases from J, the junction kept 7 bases outside the gene matches. Germline loops: CDR1 MRHNA, CDR2 SNTAGT. The length of the CDR3 is 15 residues.

V gene TRBV23-1 combines with J gene TRBJ1-4, with a tentative D call TRBD1 (6 bases). Being an ORF, TRBV23-1 has a function that is uncertain. The CDR3 extends over 15 amino acids. V lost 0 bases and J 8 bases, leaving 13 bases between the germline ends. Here the CDR3 DNA reads TGCGCCAGCAGTCAATCGGGGCTAAGGGGGGAAAAACTGTTTTTT. This codes for CASSQSGLRGEKLFF.

The genes are TRBV14 and TRBJ2-3; D gene uncertain. Trimming pared 3 bases from V and 2 bases from J, leaving 6 bases between. CDR1 and CDR2 from the germline V gene are SGHDN and FVKESK. CDR3 length: 13 amino acids. The CDR3, as DNA: TGTGCCAGCAGCCACTTCTTCACAGATACGCAGTATTTT. It specifies CASSHFFTDTQYF.